This passage covers 5 T cell receptor beta chains from one sample sequenced in a study of T cells in Graves' hyperthyroidism and ophthalmopathy. RNA transcripts gave rise to amplified TCR beta CDR3 regions. In the first-round RT-PCR of the TCR CDR3, the HTBI primer set was used. TCRdb re-derived calls from the multiplex PCR reads in MiXCR, one entry per CDR3 protein. The sample has more than 550,000 distinct CDR3 sequences; roughly 17% are singletons. Sequenced: blood. These receptors all stem from a man aged 50-60 years with Graves' hyperthyroidism.

Concerning this clonotype: One base away lies a much larger clone, so this may be a sequencing read error. This sequence joins TRBV20-1 and TRBJ2-5, with 7 bases fitting TRBD2. This CDR3 is built from 17 residues. CDR1 is DFQATT and CDR2 is SNEGSKA in the germline V gene (reference sequence). The CDR3 here is CNAGEVATSAYQETQYF. The CDR3 DNA reads as TGCAATGCTGGAGAGGTAGCAACTAGCGCGTACCAAGAGACCCAGTACTTC.

V is TRBV7-9 and J is TRBJ2-3, with D possibly TRBD1 on 6 matching bases. CDR3 size: 16 residues. The germline gives CDR1 SEHNR, CDR2 FQNEAQ (reference sequence). V shed 5 bases and J shed 1 base, with 16 bases lying between them. CDR3 bases: TGTGCCAGCAGCCTACTCGGACAGTGGGGCACAGATACGCAGTATTTT. It encodes CASSLLGQWGTDTQYF.

The sample holds many counts of this clonotype. The chain employs TRBV7-2 and TRBJ2-5; either TRBD1 or TRBD2 may fit D (7 bases each). The CDR3 loop spans 15 amino acids. V gave up 1 base and J gave up 4 bases, with 13 bases separating them. CDR1 is SGHTA and CDR2 is FQGNSA in the germline V gene. CDR3 loop: CASSLVAGGGETQYF. DNA of the CDR3: TGTGCCAGCAGCTTAGTGGCAGGGGGGGGAGAGACCCAGTACTTC. Filled out from reference TRBV7-2 and TRBJ2-5, the complete variable domain reads GAGVSQSPSNKVTEKGKDVELRCDPISGHTALYWYRQSLGQGLEFLIYFQGNSAPDKSGLPSDRFSAERTGGSVSTLTIQRTQQEDSAVYLCASSLVAGGGETQYFGPGTRLLVL.

This clonotype was counted a few times. This chain links TRBV20-1 with TRBJ2-3, with D possibly called TRBD1 or TRBD2 (5 bases each). Germline V gene sequence: CDR1 DFQATT, CDR2 SNEGSKA (reference sequence). V was shortened by 2 bases and J by 1 base, with 13 bases between the two germline ends. CDR3 length equals 15 residues. The CDR3 DNA reads as TGCAGTGCTAGACCTCCGGGGCTACGCACAGATACGCAGTATTTT. The encoded protein is CSARPPGLRTDTQYF.

This chain connects TRBV28 to TRBJ1-2; 8 bases align to TRBD1. Germline lookup yields CDR1 MDHEN and CDR2 SYDVKM. This CDR3 has 14 residues. With V trimmed by 6 bases and J by 4 bases, 7 bases remained unmatched. CDR3 loop: CASRDRGPIYGYTF. The CDR3 nucleotides are TGTGCCAGCAGAGACAGGGGCCCCATCTATGGCTACACCTTC.